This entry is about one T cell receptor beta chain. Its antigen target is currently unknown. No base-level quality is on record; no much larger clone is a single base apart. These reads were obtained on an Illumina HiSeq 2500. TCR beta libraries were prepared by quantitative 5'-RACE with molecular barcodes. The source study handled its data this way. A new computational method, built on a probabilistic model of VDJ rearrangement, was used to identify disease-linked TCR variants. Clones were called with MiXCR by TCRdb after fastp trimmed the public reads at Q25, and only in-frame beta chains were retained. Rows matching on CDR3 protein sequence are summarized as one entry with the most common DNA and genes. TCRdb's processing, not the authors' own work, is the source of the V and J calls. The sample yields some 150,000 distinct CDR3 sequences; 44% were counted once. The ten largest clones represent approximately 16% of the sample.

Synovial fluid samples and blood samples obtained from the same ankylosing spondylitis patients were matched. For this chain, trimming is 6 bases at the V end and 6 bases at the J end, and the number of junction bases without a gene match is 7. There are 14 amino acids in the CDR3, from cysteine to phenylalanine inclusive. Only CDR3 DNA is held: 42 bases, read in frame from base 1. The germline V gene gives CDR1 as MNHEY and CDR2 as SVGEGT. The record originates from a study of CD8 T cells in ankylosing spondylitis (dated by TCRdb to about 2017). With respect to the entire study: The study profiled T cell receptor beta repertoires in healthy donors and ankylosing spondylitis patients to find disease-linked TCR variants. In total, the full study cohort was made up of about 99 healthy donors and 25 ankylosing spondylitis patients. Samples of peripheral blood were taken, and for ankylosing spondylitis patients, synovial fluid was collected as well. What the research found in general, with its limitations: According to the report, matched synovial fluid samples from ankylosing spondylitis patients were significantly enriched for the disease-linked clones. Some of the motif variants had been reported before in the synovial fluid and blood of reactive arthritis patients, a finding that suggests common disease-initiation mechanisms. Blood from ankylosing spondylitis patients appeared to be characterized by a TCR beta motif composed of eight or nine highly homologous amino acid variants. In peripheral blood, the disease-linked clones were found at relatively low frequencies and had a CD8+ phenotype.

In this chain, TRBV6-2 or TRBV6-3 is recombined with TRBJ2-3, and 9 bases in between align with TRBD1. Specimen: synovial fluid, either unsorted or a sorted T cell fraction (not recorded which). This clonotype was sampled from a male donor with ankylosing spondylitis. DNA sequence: TGTGCCAGCAGCCGGGGGACAGGGACCGATACGCAGTATTTT. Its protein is CASSRGTGTDTQYF.